Presented here are 24 T cell receptor beta chains from one specimen sequenced in a study of blood T cell repertoires in COVID-19. Clones were sequenced by immunoSEQ multiplex PCR, and TCRdb holds only the in-frame ones, with some missing. The top ten clones hold about 0.24% of a sample with over 600,000 clones, around 89% of them seen once. Sequences were obtained from peripheral blood. Receptors originate from a woman between 18 and 29 years old with acute or convalescent COVID-19.

The chain carries TRBV13 and TRBJ2-5; D call uncertain. In germline, CDR1 is PRHDT, CDR2 FYEKMQ (reference sequence). The CDR3 consists of 12 residues. Trimming left V 3 bases short and J 3 bases short, with 5 bases between. CDR3 residues: CASSLQKETQYF. CDR3 DNA: TGTGCCAGCAGCTTGCAGAAAGAGACCCAGTACTTC.

The V and J genes are TRBV3-1 (or the pseudogene TRBV3-2) and TRBJ1-1; D is ambiguous. CDR3 size: 14 residues. V was cut by 4 bases and J by 5 bases, with 14 bases left in between. The germline CDR1 and CDR2 sequences are LGHDT and YNNKEL (reference sequence). The DNA of the CDR3 is TGTGCCAGCAGCCGAGGGCCCGCTAAAACTGAAGCTTTCTTT. Translating it yields CASSRGPAKTEAFF.

This clone showed up just a few times. V and J are TRBV27 and TRBJ1-5, with D hard to call. Per germline, CDR1 MNHEY and CDR2 SMNVEV (reference sequence). The CDR3 extends over 13 amino acids. V lost 4 bases, J lost 4 bases, and 8 bases lay in between. CDR3: CASSSLTNQPQHF. Here the CDR3 DNA reads TGTGCCAGCAGTTCCTTGACAAATCAGCCCCAGCATTTT.

The CDR3 coding sequence is TGTGCCAGCAGTTTTAAGGGGTTGAGCAACTATGGCTACACCTTC. Amino acid sequence: CASSFKGLSNYGYTF. This chain links TRBV27 with TRBJ1-2, with a tentative D call TRBD1 (5 bases). In germline, CDR1 is MNHEY, CDR2 SMNVEV (reference sequence). V shed 3 bases and J shed 2 bases, with 13 bases lying between them. This CDR3 comprises 15 residues.

V usage is TRBV6-1 and J usage is TRBJ2-7; tentative D call: TRBD2 (7 bases). Trimming shortened V by 1 base and J by 5 bases, and 12 bases separated the two germline ends. CDR1 and CDR2 (germline): MNHNS, SASEGT. The CDR3 runs to 14 residues. CDR3 bases: TGTGCCAGCAGTGAAGAGGGAGGGGACAACGAGCAGTACTTC. Translated, it gives CASSEEGGDNEQYF.

The rearrangement joins TRBV6-1 to TRBJ1-1; possible D gene TRBD1, 6 bases. CDR3 length: 13 residues. Trimming left V 1 base short and J 10 bases short, with 13 bases between. The germline CDR1 and CDR2 sequences are MNHNS and SASEGT. The CDR3 DNA reads as TGTGCCAGCAGTGAAGGGGGGCTATTTGCAGCTTTCTTT. It is translated as CASSEGGLFAAFF.

V is TRBV30 and J is TRBJ1-3, with 10 bases identical to TRBD1. Per germline, CDR1 GTSNPN and CDR2 SVGIG (reference sequence). J was trimmed by 2 bases and V by 0 bases; bases with no gene match: 1. There are 15 residues in the CDR3. For the CDR3, the DNA is TGTGCCTGGAGTGTCGGACAGGGGGCTGGAAACACCATATATTTT. This codes for CAWSVGQGAGNTIYF.

The sample holds one count of this clone. V gene TRBV4-2 combines with J gene TRBJ2-7; D might be TRBD2 (6 bases). CDR1 is LGHNA, CDR2 YNFKEQ, per germline. CDR3 length: 17 residues. The ends were cut back, 0 bases at V and 2 bases at J, with 17 bases in the middle. CDR3 sequence reads: CASSQDGGDADTYEQYF. Here the CDR3 DNA reads TGTGCCAGCAGCCAAGATGGAGGGGACGCCGATACCTACGAGCAGTACTTC.

This chain uses TRBV5-1 with TRBJ1-2; D is unresolved. This CDR3 comprises 14 residues. V shed 4 bases and J shed 1 base, with 11 bases lying between them. Germline CDR1 reads SGHRS; CDR2 reads YFSETQ. The CDR3 sequence: CASSPEAGNYGYTF. The CDR3 DNA reads as TGCGCCAGCAGCCCCGAGGCGGGTAACTATGGCTACACCTTC.

The genes are TRBV5-6 and TRBJ1-2; D possibly corresponds to TRBD1 (6 bases). The V gene's germline CDR1 is SGHDT and CDR2 YYEEEE. The CDR3 has 16 residues. Trimming took off 4 bases at V and 1 base at J, with 17 bases between the two ends. CDR3 DNA sequence: TGTGCCAGCAGCCCGCCCGGGACACCAAGTAACTATGGCTACACCTTC. Encoded protein: CASSPPGTPSNYGYTF. The variable domain in full, completed from reference TRBV5-6 and TRBJ1-2, reads DAGVTQSPTHLIKTRGQQVTLRCSPKSGHDTVSWYQQALGQGPQFIFQYYEEEERQRGNFPDRFSGHQFPNYSSELNVNALLLGDSALYLCASSPPGTPSNYGYTFGSGTRLTVV.

The chain uses TRBV6-5 and TRBJ2-7; 7 bases map to TRBD1. CDR3 length: 13 residues. CDR1 is MNHEY, CDR2 SVGAGI, per germline. Trimming cost V 6 bases and J 6 bases; bases outside gene matches: 8. CDR3 sequence reads: CASRPDRVGEQYF. For the CDR3, the DNA is TGTGCCAGCAGACCCGACAGGGTGGGCGAGCAGTACTTC.

The gene calls are TRBV6-5 and TRBJ2-3, with TRBD2 matching 8 bases. This CDR3 has 15 residues. Germline lookup yields CDR1 MNHEY and CDR2 SVGAGI. The trim removed 8 bases at V and 5 bases at J, leaving 12 bases unmatched. The CDR3: CASFPGSGGRDTQYF. The CDR3 DNA sequence: TGTGCCAGCTTCCCCGGGAGCGGGGGTAGAGATACGCAGTATTTT.

The V gene is TRBV7-7, the J gene TRBJ1-1, with D hard to call. Germline loops: CDR1 SSHAT, CDR2 FNYEAQ (reference sequence). V was clipped by 1 base and J by 3 bases, with 6 bases between them. The CDR3 length is 13 residues. This chain's CDR3 is CASSLGPDTEAFF. CDR3 DNA: TGTGCCAGCAGCTTAGGTCCGGACACTGAAGCTTTCTTT.

This chain joins TRBV7-2 and TRBJ2-3, with TRBD2 matching 8 bases. Losses at the gene ends were 5 bases for V and 2 bases for J; bases not matched to a gene: 6. This CDR3 is built from 15 residues. Germline CDR1 is SGHTA and CDR2 is FQGNSA. CDR3 DNA: TGTGCCAGCAGCCCCGGGGGGGCCTACACAGATACGCAGTATTTT. The encoded protein is CASSPGGAYTDTQYF.

The CDR3 DNA follows: TGTGCCTGGAGTGTACCTACGGTTTACGGGACAGATACGCAGTATTTT. Its protein is CAWSVPTVYGTDTQYF. The genes are TRBV30 and TRBJ2-3; D is undetermined. The CDR3 has 16 amino acids. V was pared by 0 bases and J by 3 bases, with 16 bases between. Germline V CDR1 and CDR2: GTSNPN, SVGIG (reference sequence). Complete variable domain (other parts from reference TRBV30 and TRBJ2-3): SQTIHQWPATLVQPVGSPLSLECTVEGTSNPNLYWYRQAAGRGLQLLFYSVGIGQISSEVPQNLSASRPQDRQFILSSKKLLLSDSGFYLCAWSVPTVYGTDTQYFGPGTRLTVL.

The chain carries TRBV19 and TRBJ1-5; tentative D call: TRBD1 (5 bases). V was shortened by 7 bases and J by 6 bases, with 22 bases between the two germline ends. The CDR3 totals 16 residues. Per germline, CDR1 LNHDA and CDR2 SQIVND (reference sequence). CDR3 nucleotides: TGTGCCAGTACCACAGGAGGAGGGTTCCCGCTTCAGCCCCAGCATTTT. This encodes CASTTGGGFPLQPQHF.

The rearrangement joins TRBV4-1 to TRBJ1-3; 10 nucleotides line up with TRBD1. This CDR3 comprises 17 residues. V dropped 2 bases and J dropped 1; count of bases not matched to a gene: 5. Per the germline V gene, CDR1 is MGHRA and CDR2 is YSYEKL. DNA for the CDR3: TGCGCCAGCAGCCAATTAGGACAGGGGGAGTCTGGAAACACCATATATTTT. This encodes CASSQLGQGESGNTIYF.

The gene calls are TRBV19 and TRBJ1-1; 9 bases fit TRBD1. V gave up 5 bases and J gave up 4 bases; unmatched junction bases: 17. This CDR3 is built from 18 residues. The V gene's germline CDR1 is LNHDA and CDR2 SQIVND (reference sequence). The CDR3 coding sequence is TGTGCCAGTAGTCTAACCTTGGACAGACAGGGGGTTTCCACTGAAGCTTTCTTT. It translates to CASSLTLDRQGVSTEAFF.

The CDR3 loop is CASSSWDTNYGYTF. Here the CDR3 DNA reads TGTGCCAGCTCATCCTGGGACACCAACTATGGCTACACCTTC. J is TRBJ1-2 and V is TRBV18; possible D gene TRBD1, 6 bases. This CDR3 contains 14 residues. V was pared by 5 bases and J by 2 bases, with 12 bases between. Germline-derived CDR1 and CDR2 are KGHSH and LQKENI.

V usage is TRBV5-8 and J usage is TRBJ2-1, with D possibly matching TRBD2 (7 bases). Germline lookup yields CDR1 SGHTS and CDR2 YDEGEE. V was trimmed by 4 bases and J by 6 bases, leaving 17 bases between them. The CDR3 is made up of 15 amino acids. The CDR3 sequence is CASSPRGLSSNEQFF. The CDR3 nucleotides read TGTGCCAGCAGCCCGCGGGGGCTGAGTAGCAATGAGCAGTTCTTC.

V is TRBV9 and J is TRBJ2-7, with a tentative D call TRBD2 (7 bases). From germline, CDR1 is SGDLS and CDR2 YYNGEE. Trimming took off 0 bases at V and 2 bases at J, with 12 bases between the two ends. The CDR3 consists of 15 residues. CDR3 protein: CASSVGGGRTYEQYF. CDR3 in DNA: TGTGCCAGCAGCGTAGGGGGGGGCAGAACCTACGAGCAGTACTTC. Full variable domain (rest looked up from reference TRBV9 and TRBJ2-7): DSGVTQTPKHLITATGQRVTLRCSPRSGDLSVYWYQQSLDQGLQFLIQYYNGEERAKGNILERFSAQQFPDLHSELNLSSLELGDSALYFCASSVGGGRTYEQYFGPGTRLTVT.

The rearrangement uses TRBV5-1 and TRBJ1-4; tentative D call: TRBD1 (6 bases). CDR3 length equals 19 residues. From germline, CDR1 is SGHRS and CDR2 YFSETQ. V lost 4 bases, J lost 5 bases, and 27 bases lay in between. CDR3: CASSVNRERGQRKNEKLFF. The CDR3 DNA follows: TGCGCCAGCAGCGTAAACAGGGAGCGTGGACAAAGAAAAAATGAAAAACTGTTTTTT.

The chain couples TRBV4-1 to TRBJ2-3, with D unresolved. The CDR3 runs to 15 residues. CDR1 is MGHRA, CDR2 YSYEKL, per germline. Trimming removed 0 bases at V and 2 bases at J, with 9 bases between. The CDR3, as DNA: TGCGCCAGCAGCCAAGATGGCAGAAACACAGATACGCAGTATTTT. Its translation: CASSQDGRNTDTQYF.

This clone was counted only a few times. The genes are TRBV27 and TRBJ1-1, with D perhaps TRBD1 (5 bases). Germline values: CDR1 MNHEY, CDR2 SMNVEV (reference sequence). Trimming took off 3 bases at V and 1 base at J, with 15 bases between the two ends. This CDR3 spans 16 amino acids. CDR3 residues: CASSFGQGGENTEAFF. In nucleotides, the CDR3 is TGTGCCAGCAGTTTTGGGCAGGGCGGGGAGAACACTGAAGCTTTCTTT.